These 15 T cell receptor beta chains originate from one sample sequenced in a study of glioma-infiltrating T cells. Amplification of TCR alpha and beta CDR3 regions from RNA used iRepertoire nested multiplex PCR. One entry per CDR3 protein, called by TCRdb with MiXCR from the multiplex PCR reads. Of around 130,000 distinct CDR3 sequences in the sample, around 23% are singletons; the top ten hold approximately 26%. Sequencing input: glioma tissue, nonneoplastic brain tissue, or PBMCs (not recorded which). The receptors were sampled from a human donor with low-grade glioma or glioblastoma, undergoing nonglioma brain surgery, or in good health (not recorded which).

A note on this clonotype: With a much larger clone just one base away, this may be a read error. This is likely a read error, given that the CDR3 carries no conserved phenylalanine or tryptophan at its end. The V gene is TRBV27, the J gene TRBJ1-2, with D uncertain. In germline, CDR1 is MNHEY, CDR2 SMNVEV (reference sequence). The ends were cut back, 6 bases at V and 7 bases at J, with 9 bases in the middle. The CDR3 sequence is 11 residues long. CDR3: CASRAPAGYTS. DNA for the CDR3: TGTGCCAGCAGAGCCCCCGCTGGCTACACCTCC.

In this sample, this clonotype turned up many times. The rearrangement uses TRBV28 and TRBJ1-2; D may be TRBD1 (5 bases). V dropped 3 bases and J dropped 3 bases, with 11 bases sitting between them. CDR1 is MDHEN and CDR2 is SYDVKM in the germline V gene. The CDR3 loop spans 14 amino acids. This CDR3 reads CASSLGRGYYGYTF. Here the CDR3 DNA reads TGTGCCAGCAGTTTGGGGCGAGGGTACTATGGCTACACCTTC.

In this sample, this clonotype turned up a few times. The chain uses TRBV28 and TRBJ2-1; possibly TRBD1 or TRBD2 for D (5 bases each). CDR3 size: 14 residues. The V gene's germline CDR1 is MDHEN and CDR2 SYDVKM. V shed 7 bases and J shed 5 bases, with 15 bases lying between them. The CDR3 loop is CASISRGVNNEQFF. The DNA for the CDR3 is TGTGCCAGCATAAGTCGAGGGGTTAACAATGAGCAGTTCTTC.

Comments on this clonotype: A much larger clone differs by one base, so this may be a read error. The J gene is TRBJ2-3, the V gene TRBV10-2; tentatively, D is TRBD1 or TRBD2 (5 bases each). The CDR3 totals 13 residues. Germline V lookup: CDR1 WSHSY, CDR2 SAAADI. CDR3 bases: TGCGCCAGCAGTGACGGGGCCCGAGATACGCAGAATTTT. Its protein product is CASSDGARDTQNF.

Ten or more counts support this clonotype. The chain combines TRBV20-1 with TRBJ1-2; possibly TRBD1 for D (5 bases). The V gene lost 6 bases and the J gene lost 0 bases, with 14 bases spanning the gap. CDR3 size: 14 residues. The germline V gene has CDR1 DFQATT and CDR2 SNEGSKA (reference sequence). This CDR3 reads CSATDRGTNYGYTF. The CDR3 DNA follows: TGCAGTGCCACAGATCGGGGGACTAACTATGGCTACACCTTC.

The chain combines TRBV20-1 with TRBJ2-7, with D possibly TRBD1 on 6 matching bases. The CDR3 is 14 amino acids. CDR1 is DFQATT, CDR2 SNEGSKA, per germline (reference sequence). V lost 6 bases, J lost 2 bases, and 17 bases lay in between. The CDR3 region is CSATTDSNPYEQYV. Here the CDR3 DNA reads TGCAGTGCAACCACGGACAGCAATCCCTACGAGCAGTACGTC.

The chain has TRBV5-1 and TRBJ1-1, with D uncertain. The germline gives CDR1 SGHRS, CDR2 YFSETQ. The CDR3 totals 13 residues. Trimming took 7 bases from V and 0 from J, leaving 10 bases between them. The CDR3 sequence: CASGYSLNTEAFF. CDR3 nucleotides: TGCGCCAGCGGATACAGCTTGAACACTGAAGCTTTCTTT. The full variable domain, in which reference TRBV5-1 and TRBJ1-1 provide the parts outside the CDR3, is KAGVTQTPRYLIKTRGQQVTLSCSPISGHRSVSWYQQTPGQGLQFLFEYFSETQRNKGNFPGRFSGRQFSNSRSEMNVSTLELGDSALYLCASGYSLNTEAFFGQGTRLTVV.

Comments on this clonotype: Given a much more abundant clone one base away, this may be a read error. The genes are TRBV20-1 and TRBJ1-2; the D gene is possibly TRBD1 (5 bases). Germline CDR1 reads DFQATT; CDR2 reads SNEGSKA (reference sequence). CDR3 length: 14 amino acids. The chain's CDR3 is CSALGDGANYGNTF. DNA of the CDR3: TGCAGTGCCTTGGGCGACGGGGCTAACTATGGCAACACCTTC.

This clonotype occurred a few times. This chain links TRBV7-9 with TRBJ1-4, with 9 bases matching TRBD1. Germline CDR1 is SEHNR and CDR2 is FQNEAQ (reference sequence). This CDR3 is built from 16 residues. The ends lost 5 bases at V and 4 bases at J; junction bases unmatched: 8. The CDR3 bases are TGTGCCAGCAGCCCCACTCAGGGACAGGGTAATGAAAAACTGTTTTTT. Protein sequence: CASSPTQGQGNEKLFF.

There are many counts of this clonotype. The chain combines TRBV20-1 with TRBJ2-5, with no clear D. Germline loops: CDR1 DFQATT, CDR2 SNEGSKA (reference sequence). The CDR3 is 13 residues long. Trimming left V 0 bases short and J 2 bases short, with 7 bases between. The CDR3 sequence is CSARDPQQETQYF. CDR3 DNA sequence: TGCAGTGCTAGAGATCCCCAGCAAGAGACCCAGTACTTC.

The rearrangement links TRBV3-1 to TRBJ1-4, with D unresolved. V was cut by 3 bases and J by 0 bases, with 23 bases left in between. CDR3 length equals 20 residues. Germline V CDR1 and CDR2: LGHDT, YNNKEL (reference sequence). The CDR3 is CASSHPWRGEPSTTNEKLFF. The DNA for the CDR3 is TGTGCCAGCAGCCACCCCTGGCGGGGTGAGCCATCGACAACTAATGAAAAACTGTTTTTT.

Note on this clonotype: A much bigger clone sits one base away, suggesting this may be a read error. The chain carries TRBV20-1 and TRBJ1-3; TRBD1 is a possible D gene (5 bases). This CDR3 comprises 15 residues. The germline V gene has CDR1 DFQATT and CDR2 SNEGSKA (reference sequence). CDR3 sequence: CSARAGGFSGNTTYF. CDR3 nucleotides: TGCAGTGCTAGAGCCGGGGGTTTCTCTGGAAACACCACATATTTT.

This clonotype was counted ten times or more. The V and J genes are TRBV2 and TRBJ1-5, with D possibly matching TRBD1 (5 bases). Trimming left V 6 bases short and J 7 bases short, with 10 bases between. The CDR3 runs 12 residues. Germline CDR1 reads SNHLY; CDR2 reads FYNNEI. The DNA for the CDR3 is TGTGCCAGCAGGAAGACAGCCCAGCCCCAGCATTTT. It encodes CASRKTAQPQHF.

There are many counts of this clonotype. The chain carries TRBV5-1 and TRBJ2-1; the D gene could be TRBD1 or TRBD2 (5 bases each). The germline V gene has CDR1 SGHRS and CDR2 YFSETQ. The CDR3 covers 16 residues. V was trimmed by 4 bases and J by 8 bases, leaving 22 bases between them. CDR3 sequence: CASSARDPGPGDEQFF. Written as DNA, the CDR3 is TGCGCCAGCAGCGCCAGGGACCCCGGTCCGGGCGATGAGCAGTTCTTC.

On this clonotype itself: One end of the junction varies from germline; a read error may be responsible. The V gene is TRBV3-1, the J gene TRBJ2-5; D possibly uses TRBD1 or TRBD2 (5 bases each). The CDR3 length is 14 residues. Per the germline V gene, CDR1 is LGHDT and CDR2 is YNNKEL (reference sequence). CDR3 residues: CASSQDLGGETQHF. DNA for the CDR3: TGTGCCAGCAGCCAAGATCTTGGGGGTGAGACCCAGCACTTC.